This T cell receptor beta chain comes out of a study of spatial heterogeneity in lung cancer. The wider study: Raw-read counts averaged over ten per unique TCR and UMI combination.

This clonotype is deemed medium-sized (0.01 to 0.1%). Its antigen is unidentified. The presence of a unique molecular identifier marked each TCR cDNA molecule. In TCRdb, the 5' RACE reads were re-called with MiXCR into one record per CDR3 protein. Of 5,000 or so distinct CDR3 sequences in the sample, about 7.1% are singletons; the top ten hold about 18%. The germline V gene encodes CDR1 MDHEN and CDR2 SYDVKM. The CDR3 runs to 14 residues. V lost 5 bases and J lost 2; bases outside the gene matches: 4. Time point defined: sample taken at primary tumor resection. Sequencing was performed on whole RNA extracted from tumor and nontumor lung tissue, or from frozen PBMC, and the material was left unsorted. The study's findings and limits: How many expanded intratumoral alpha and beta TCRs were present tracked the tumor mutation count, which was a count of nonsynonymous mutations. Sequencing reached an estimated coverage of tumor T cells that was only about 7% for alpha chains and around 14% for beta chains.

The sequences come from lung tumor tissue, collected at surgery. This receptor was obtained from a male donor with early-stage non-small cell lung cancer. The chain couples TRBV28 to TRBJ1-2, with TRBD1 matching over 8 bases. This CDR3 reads CASSPDRANYGYTF. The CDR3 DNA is TGTGCCAGCAGTCCGGACAGGGCGAACTATGGCTACACCTTC.